Listed below are T cell receptor beta chains from one sample, sequenced in a study of human T cells and chemical hapten exposure. TCRdb re-called the RACE reads through MiXCR, storing one row per CDR3 protein. The repertoire includes tens of thousands of distinct CDR3 sequences, 11% of them detected once, and 2% to 3% sits in the top ten. The material sequenced was whole blood, taken in connection with sensitization to the hapten diphenylcyclopropenone (DPC). Receptors originate from a young woman with alopecia areata. Some clones in this sample may be carry-over from other donors' samples. Both conserved end residues are part of each CDR3. The D gene is left open where the match is weak. Clone sizes are given selectively: once, few, many, or a class where the clone is expanded.

J gene | clone size | V gene | CDR3 length | D gene | CDR3 DNA | CDR3 protein
TRBJ2-7 | NA | TRBV29-1 | 14 | TRBD2 | TGCAGCGTTGTAACTAGCGGGAGTTCCTACGAGCAGTACTTC | CSVVTSGSSYEQYF
TRBJ2-3 | NA | TRBV12-3/TRBV12-4 | 15 | NA | TGTGCCACCCAGCCAAGCGGGTTGGGCACAGATACGCAGTATTTT | CATQPSGLGTDTQYF
TRBJ2-6 | many | TRBV2 | 16 | NA | TGTGCCAGCAAGGGGACATCGCCCTCTGGGGCCAACGTCCTGACTTTC | CASKGTSPSGANVLTF
TRBJ2-3 | medium-sized | TRBV12-3/TRBV12-4 | 15 | TRBD2 | TGTGCCAGCAGTTTAACTAGCGTTATGGCAGATACGCAGTATTTT | CASSLTSVMADTQYF
TRBJ2-5 | many | TRBV7-9 | 15 | NA | TGTGCCAGCAGCTTAGGAGCAGGGATCGAAGAGACCCAGTACTTC | CASSLGAGIEETQYF
TRBJ1-1 | few | TRBV7-8 | 14 | NA | TGTGCCAGCAGCTCCATACGGGAAGGAACTGAAGCTTTCTTT | CASSSIREGTEAFF
TRBJ2-7 | NA | TRBV5-1 | 17 | TRBD2 | TGCGCCAGCAGTTTGAGGACTAGCGGGAATATCGCCTACGAGCAGTACTTC | CASSLRTSGNIAYEQYF
TRBJ1-5 | many | TRBV7-8 | 17 | NA | TGTGCCAGCAGCACTACCGGACGTCTCAATAGCAATCAGCCCCAGCATTTT | CASSTTGRLNSNQPQHF
TRBJ2-2 | few | TRBV7-2 | 14 | NA | TGTGCCAGCAGCTTAGAACCGGGCACCGGGGAGCTGTTTTTT | CASSLEPGTGELFF
TRBJ1-2 | many | TRBV4-3 | 15 | TRBD1 | TGCGCCAGCAGCCAACCAGGGACAGGCCTCTCAGGCTACACCTTC | CASSQPGTGLSGYTF
TRBJ1-6 | many | TRBV30 | 11 | NA | TGTGCCTGGAGTGTACGGGCTGCCCTCCACTTT | CAWSVRAALHF
TRBJ2-2 | many | TRBV4-3 | 18 | TRBD1 | TGCGCCAGCAGCCACCCCCGGGACAGGGTCCCGGGCGCCGGGGAGCTGTTTTTT | CASSHPRDRVPGAGELFF
TRBJ1-3 | few | TRBV20-1 | 14 | NA | TGCAGTGCTAGGTACTCTATCTCTGGAAACACCATATATTTT | CSARYSISGNTIYF
TRBJ2-3 | many | TRBV7-3 | 14 | TRBD2 | TGTGCCAGCGGTAGCGGGGGGCCTGGAGATACGCAGTATTTT | CASGSGGPGDTQYF
TRBJ2-7 | NA | TRBV19 | 15 | NA | TGTGCCAGTAGTACAAGGGCCCTGGCAGTCTACGAGCAGTACTTC | CASSTRALAVYEQYF
TRBJ2-3 | many | TRBV7-6 | 16 | TRBD2 | TGTGCCAGCAGCTTAGTAGCGGGAGGCTTCACAGATACGCAGTATTTT | CASSLVAGGFTDTQYF
TRBJ2-7 | few | TRBV12-3/TRBV12-4 | 12 | NA | TGTGCCAGCAGTTTAGTTGGGAACGAGCAGTACTTC | CASSLVGNEQYF
TRBJ1-1 | many | TRBV27 | 13 | NA | TGTGCCAGCAGGGGTGGCGGGGTTACTGAAGCTTTCTTT | CASRGGGVTEAFF